The present T cell receptor beta chain was sequenced within a study of response to subunit inactivated influenza vaccine listed by TCRdb under 2018. Context from the whole study: The study used deep quantitative T cell receptor repertoire profiling to track responses to a trivalent subunit inactivated influenza vaccine. General findings and caveats noted by the study authors: The authors suggested that each seasonal influenza vaccination may recruit only a limited number of new T cells.

Ends trimmed: V by 1 base, J by 2 bases; bases unmatched to a gene: 2. Spanning cysteine to phenylalanine, the CDR3 consists of 15 amino acids. Kept here is only the CDR3 DNA, which spans 45 bases and is read in frame from base 1. Via the germline V gene, CDR1 is SGHRS and CDR2 YFSETQ. The library was generated by RT-PCR. TCRdb records Illumina HiSeq 2500 as the sequencer. TCRdb passed the public sequencing reads through fastp at Q25 and MiXCR, retaining productive beta sequences. Rows with a matching CDR3 protein are joined into one entry that keeps the most common DNA and genes. The sample table contains some 150,000 distinct CDR3 sequences; only one count was recorded for less than 15% of them. Around 28% of the sample lies in the top ten. In this sample, this clonotype turned up many times. It lacks a known antigen. No much larger clonotype is one base removed from it; base qualities were not supplied.

The sample was also linked to a second study, of T cells expressing NK-cell markers. The second study also describes: TCR beta cDNA libraries were made by 5'RACE template switching that added a universal primer site and unique molecular identifiers. Three sorted T-cell subsets (CD3+CD56+NKG2C+, CD3+CD56+NKG2C- and CD3+CD56-NKG2C+) from fewer than 10 donors had their TCR beta-chain repertoires profiled. Seven of the eight sequenced donors were HCMV-seropositive and one was HCMV-seronegative. To restrict sorting to alphabetaTCR-expressing T cells, an anti-gammadeltaTCR antibody was added in several experiments. In several donors, the dominant CD3+CD56+NKG2C+ clonotypes were found to rank among the top 10 CD8+ clonotypes and to make up 1.0-7.0% of CD8+ T cells. Those dominant clonotypes were again the most abundant among CD3+CD56-NKG2C+ cells in four donors, at roughly 25-60.1%. It remained unclear whether the expanded NKG2C-expressing T cell clones were specific for HCMV antigens. The eight sequenced donors were randomly selected healthy volunteers, three men and five women. To determine HCMV serostatus, a commercial ELISA kit was used to detect HCMV-specific IgG in serum. Ficoll density gradient centrifugation was used to isolate peripheral blood mononuclear cells from blood. Using Miltenyi isolation kits, CD4+ and CD8+ T cells were isolated from PBMC through magnetic immunoseparation. Synthesis of cDNA was primed from the TCR beta constant segment and was followed by two consecutive PCR amplification steps. The libraries were sequenced on Illumina HiSeq 2000/2500, MiSeq or NextSeq, producing 2 x 150 bp reads. MIGEC handled demultiplexing of the reads and grouping by UMI, while MiTCR was used to assemble and quantify clonotypes. Only TCR cDNA sequences supported by at least two reads were kept to exclude erroneous sequences. The tcR package was used for downstream repertoire analysis, and clonotypes were matched across fractions by CDR3 nucleotide sequence plus V segment. VDJmatch was used to annotate antigen specificity against VDJdb, with one amino acid substitution in CDR3 permitted.

This chain is built from TRBV5-1 and TRBJ2-7; TRBD2 fits 11 bases in the junction. The sample in question was CD8+ T cells sorted from PBMCs, obtained 12 days after vaccination. The TCR sequence derives from a man in his fifties who received an inactivated influenza vaccine. Donor details come from another sample of the same person, matched by shared clones. The DNA sequence is as follows: TGCGCCAGCAGCTTGACTAGCGGGAGAACCTACGAGCAGTACTTC. It translates to CASSLTSGRTYEQYF.